One and the same sample provided the 25 T cell receptor beta chains below, sequenced in a study of PD-L1 blockade in urothelial cancer. Profiled with immunoSEQ multiplex PCR; TCRdb holds only in-frame clones, not every one. The sample lists more than 95,000 clones; around 89% were seen once. As for time point: peripheral blood 6 weeks after treatment start. The input for sequencing was PBMCs, taken around atezolizumab (anti-PD-L1) treatment. The source is a man aged 55-75 years with urothelial cancer.

The chain joins TRBV28 to TRBJ2-7, with D maybe TRBD1 (5 bases). The V gene's germline CDR1 is MDHEN and CDR2 SYDVKM. V was cut by 5 bases and J by 0 bases, with 11 bases left in between. The CDR3 covers 14 residues. CDR3 residues: CASSPRASSYEQYF. The CDR3, as DNA: TGTGCCAGCAGTCCCAGGGCGAGCTCCTACGAGCAGTACTTC.

The chain uses TRBV2 and TRBJ2-7; D is unresolved. V was shortened by 8 bases and J by 0 bases, with 14 bases between the two germline ends. Germline loops: CDR1 SNHLY, CDR2 FYNNEI. This CDR3 has 14 residues. CDR3 DNA: TGTGCCAGCTCGGAAGGCAGGCTCTCCTACGAGCAGTACTTC. The encoded protein is CASSEGRLSYEQYF.

The chain employs TRBV28 and TRBJ2-1, with 7 bases fitting TRBD2. The CDR3 runs 17 residues. Germline V gene lookup returns CDR1 MDHEN and CDR2 SYDVKM. After removal of 5 bases from V and 9 bases from J, the junction contained 19 bases not matched to a gene. CDR3 nucleotides: TGTGCCAGCAGTCTCAAGAGGCGGGGGTTTTTGTCTGGTGAGCAGTTCTTC. Translated: CASSLKRRGFLSGEQFF.

This clone was counted only a few times. This chain links TRBV6-5 with TRBJ1-5; 9 bases fit TRBD1. V trimming: 6 bases; J trimming: 5 bases; junction bases outside the gene matches: 5. Germline V CDR1 and CDR2: MNHEY, SVGAGI. CDR3 size: 14 residues. The CDR3 loop is CASRPGQGHQPQHF. The CDR3 bases are TGTGCCAGCAGGCCGGGACAGGGACATCAGCCCCAGCATTTT.

The CDR3 DNA follows: TGTGCCAGCAGCGTAGTAGGGCGGGGGGTAGCAGATACGCAGTATTTT. The encoded protein is CASSVVGRGVADTQYF. The V call is TRBV9, the J call TRBJ2-3, with TRBD2 matching over 8 bases. The CDR3 covers 16 residues. Germline values: CDR1 SGDLS, CDR2 YYNGEE. The J segment lost 4 bases and the V segment lost 0 bases, leaving 7 bases of the junction unmatched.

This chain links TRBV6-5 with TRBJ1-2; 10 bases align to TRBD1. Germline lookup yields CDR1 MNHEY and CDR2 SVGAGI. The CDR3 totals 13 residues. Trimming took 0 bases from V and 8 from J; bases not matched to a gene: 0. CDR3 sequence (DNA): TGTGCCAGCAGTTACTCGGGACAGGGGGGCTACACCTTC. This codes for CASSYSGQGGYTF.

This sequence joins TRBV25-1 and TRBJ2-3; weak D call: TRBD2 (6 bases). Trimming pared 3 bases from V and 8 bases from J, leaving 18 bases between. Germline-derived CDR1 and CDR2 are MGHDK and SYGVNS. The CDR3 has 15 amino acids. In nucleotides, the CDR3 is TGTGCCAGCAGTGAGTCCGCGCCTGTCGGGGGTACGCAGTATTTT. Residues: CASSESAPVGGTQYF.

The chain uses TRBV10-2 and TRBJ2-3; no clear D gene. Between the trimmed V and J ends, which lost 7 bases and 1 base, there was a span of 12 bases. The CDR3 has 14 residues. The V gene's germline CDR1 is WSHSY and CDR2 SAAADI. This CDR3 is CASTAQRGTDTQYF. DNA of the CDR3: TGCGCCAGCACCGCCCAACGGGGCACAGATACGCAGTATTTT.

This clone was seen a handful of times. This chain links TRBV29-1 with TRBJ1-1, with D hard to call. The V end lost 5 bases, the J end lost 4 bases, and 11 bases lay between the germline ends. Germline V gives CDR1 SQVTM, CDR2 ANQGSEA. The CDR3 contains 12 residues. CDR3 sequence: CSVLSQLTEAFF. The DNA of the CDR3 is TGCAGCGTTCTCTCCCAACTCACTGAAGCTTTCTTT.

V and J are TRBV5-4 and TRBJ1-1, with a weak D call TRBD1 (5 bases). This CDR3 has 15 residues. V shed 0 bases and J shed 3 bases, with 12 bases lying between them. The germline gives CDR1 SGHNT, CDR2 YYREEE (reference sequence). The CDR3 reads CASSLVAGGDTEAFF. DNA for the CDR3: TGTGCCAGCAGCTTGGTTGCGGGGGGGGACACTGAAGCTTTCTTT.

The count of this clone is one. The chain combines TRBV23-1 with TRBJ2-1, with TRBD1 as a possible D gene (5 bases). TRBV23-1 carries the ORF label, with uncertain function. V was pared by 0 bases and J by 1 base, with 10 bases between. The CDR3 length is 16 residues. CDR3 in amino acids: CASSQSGRVSYNEQFF. The CDR3 DNA is TGCGCCAGCAGTCAATCGGGCAGGGTATCCTACAATGAGCAGTTCTTC.

The chain recombines TRBV7-9 with TRBJ1-1, with D possibly being TRBD1 (6 bases). The germline V and J ends were trimmed by 6 bases and 2 bases, with 19 bases remaining between them. This CDR3 is 16 amino acids long. Germline CDR1 SEHNR, CDR2 FQNEAQ (reference sequence). CDR3 nucleotide sequence: TGTGCCAGCAGACCAATTCAGACAGGTGTAAACACTGAAGCTTTCTTT. Protein product: CASRPIQTGVNTEAFF.

This chain joins TRBV7-3 and TRBJ2-1; TRBD1 aligns across 7 bases. V was clipped by 5 bases and J by 5 bases; unmatched bases: 3. Germline V CDR1 and CDR2: SGHTA, FQGTGA. CDR3 length: 13 residues. CDR3 protein: CASSPGTDNEQFF. In DNA, the CDR3 is TGTGCCAGCAGCCCAGGGACAGACAATGAGCAGTTCTTC.

The chain recombines TRBV4-2 with TRBJ2-3, with a possible D match to TRBD2 (5 bases). Trimming left V 1 base short and J 0 bases short, with 11 bases between. There are 16 residues in the CDR3. Germline CDR1 is LGHNA and CDR2 is YNFKEQ. The CDR3 loop is CASSQGHGGSTDTQYF. Here the CDR3 DNA reads TGTGCCAGCAGCCAAGGACACGGAGGTAGCACAGATACGCAGTATTTT.

The CDR3 DNA reads TGTGCCACCAGCAGAGATTCAAATGGGCGTCAGCCCCAGCATTTT. Translation gives CATSRDSNGRQPQHF. The chain recombines TRBV15 with TRBJ1-5; D gene ambiguous. Trimming removed 0 bases at V and 6 bases at J, with 12 bases between. The length of the CDR3 is 15 residues. Per the germline V gene, CDR1 is LNHNV and CDR2 is YYDKDF (reference sequence).

The chain joins TRBV28 to TRBJ1-2; 8 bases agree with TRBD1. The germline gives CDR1 MDHEN, CDR2 SYDVKM. This CDR3 spans 15 amino acids. The ends lost 5 bases at V and 4 bases at J; junction bases unmatched: 9. The CDR3 nucleotides are TGTGCCAGCAGTCCCCCAGCAGGGGGCAGCTATGGCTACACCTTC. Its translation: CASSPPAGGSYGYTF.

The rearrangement joins TRBV5-5 to TRBJ2-3; no firm D call. V lost 4 bases, J lost 0 bases, and 12 bases lay in between. Germline assignment: CDR1 SGHKS and CDR2 YYEKEE (reference sequence). This CDR3 contains 15 residues. CDR3 in amino acids: CASSNHRTSTDTQYF. The CDR3 nucleotides read TGTGCCAGCAGCAACCACAGAACTAGCACAGATACGCAGTATTTT.

This chain connects TRBV5-1 to TRBJ2-7, with D tentatively TRBD2 (5 bases). Trimming pared 8 bases from V and 3 bases from J, leaving 15 bases between. The V gene's germline CDR1 is SGHRS and CDR2 YFSETQ. The CDR3 spans 13 residues. CDR3: CASFLEGGYEQYF. The DNA of the CDR3 is TGCGCCAGTTTCCTTGAAGGAGGCTACGAGCAGTACTTC. Full variable domain (remainder filled in from reference TRBV5-1 and TRBJ2-7): KAGVTQTPRYLIKTRGQQVTLSCSPISGHRSVSWYQQTPGQGLQFLFEYFSETQRNKGNFPGRFSGRQFSNSRSEMNVSTLELGDSALYLCASFLEGGYEQYFGPGTRLTVT.

The rearrangement joins TRBV5-1 to TRBJ1-1; D may be TRBD1 (5 bases). Trimming left V 0 bases short and J 3 bases short, with 15 bases between. This CDR3 has 16 residues. Looked up from germline, CDR1 is SGHRS and CDR2 is YFSETQ. The CDR3 sequence is CASSLVGGGLDTEAFF. As DNA, the CDR3 is TGCGCCAGCAGCTTGGTTGGGGGGGGTTTGGACACTGAAGCTTTCTTT.

This chain links TRBV15 with TRBJ1-4; D not certain. V lost 1 base and J 12 bases, leaving 15 bases between the germline ends. Germline V gene lookup returns CDR1 LNHNV and CDR2 YYDKDF (reference sequence). The CDR3 totals 14 residues. CDR3 residues: CATSRATGFWELFF. The CDR3 coding sequence is TGTGCCACCAGCAGAGCCACCGGGTTTTGGGAACTGTTTTTT.

The V gene is TRBV11-1, the J gene TRBJ2-3; 15 bases map to TRBD2. CDR1 and CDR2 from the germline V gene are SGHAT and FQDESV (reference sequence). J was trimmed by 5 bases and V by 1 base; bases with no gene match: 7. The CDR3 covers 18 residues. The CDR3: CASSLEVGTSGRRDTQYF. As DNA, the CDR3 is TGTGCCAGCAGCTTAGAAGTGGGGACTAGCGGGAGGAGAGATACGCAGTATTTT. Full variable domain (outside the CDR3, taken from reference TRBV11-1 and TRBJ2-3): EAEVAQSPRYKITEKSQAVAFWCDPISGHATLYWYRQILGQGPELLVQFQDESVVDDSQLPKDRFSAERLKGVDSTLKIQPAELGDSAMYLCASSLEVGTSGRRDTQYFGPGTRLTVL.

J is TRBJ2-1 and V is TRBV11-2; the D is unclear. There are 15 residues in the CDR3. The V gene lost 3 bases and the J gene lost 2 bases, with 11 bases spanning the gap. The germline gives CDR1 SGHAT, CDR2 FQNNGV. The CDR3, as DNA: TGTGCCAGCAGCTTGTGGAGCCCAGCCTACAATGAGCAGTTCTTC. Its protein is CASSLWSPAYNEQFF.

J is TRBJ2-1 and V is TRBV7-8; the match to TRBD2 covers 14 bases. CDR3 length: 19 amino acids. The junction had 9 bases not matched to a gene; V was cut back by 5 bases and J by 0 bases. Germline CDR1 and CDR2: SGHVS and FQNEAQ. The CDR3: CASSRRGLAGGRSYNEQFF. CDR3 in DNA: TGTGCCAGCAGCAGACGAGGACTAGCGGGGGGCCGCTCCTACAATGAGCAGTTCTTC.

V usage is TRBV9 and J usage is TRBJ2-7; 10 bases match TRBD1. The V gene's germline CDR1 is SGDLS and CDR2 YYNGEE. After removal of 4 bases from V and 1 base from J, the junction contained 11 bases not matched to a gene. This CDR3 has 17 residues. Here the CDR3 DNA reads TGTGCCAGCAGCCGAACCGGGACAGGGGCCGATTCCTACGAGCAGTACTTC. Its translation: CASSRTGTGADSYEQYF.

The J gene is TRBJ2-7, the V gene TRBV5-1; 10 nucleotides align to TRBD1. Unmatched junction bases numbered 7, after V lost 0 bases and J lost 7 bases. CDR3 length: 15 residues. Germline loops: CDR1 SGHRS, CDR2 YFSETQ. The CDR3 DNA reads TGCGCCAGCAGCTTGGACCCGGGACAGGGGAGGGAGCAGTACTTC. Amino acid sequence: CASSLDPGQGREQYF. The variable domain in full, completed from reference TRBV5-1 and TRBJ2-7, reads KAGVTQTPRYLIKTRGQQVTLSCSPISGHRSVSWYQQTPGQGLQFLFEYFSETQRNKGNFPGRFSGRQFSNSRSEMNVSTLELGDSALYLCASSLDPGQGREQYFGPGTRLTVT.